One sample yielded the 10 T cell receptor beta chains listed below, sequenced in a study of cytomegalovirus exposure and HLA in healthy donors. The PCR had 60 Vbeta and 13 Jbeta primers. Generated by immunoSEQ multiplex PCR, the TCRdb table keeps only in-frame clones and is missing some. Of 120,000 or so clones listed, approximately 71% are singletons. Sequencing was done on a sample of PBMCs. These receptors were obtained from a woman between 50 and 59 years old in good health and CMV-seronegative.

The chain couples TRBV27 to TRBJ2-5, with 7 bases aligning to TRBD2. CDR1 and CDR2 from the germline V gene are MNHEY and SMNVEV (reference sequence). The V and J ends lost 2 bases and 1 base, in that order; junction bases with no gene match: 13. The CDR3 totals 18 residues. CDR3 DNA sequence: TGTGCCAGCAGTTTACCGTTAACCCGGGGGAGGGGCCAAGAGACCCAGTACTTC. Translated, it gives CASSLPLTRGRGQETQYF.

The count of this clone is one. The V gene is TRBV27, the J gene TRBJ2-7, with D unresolved. Germline CDR1 and CDR2: MNHEY and SMNVEV (reference sequence). V lost 6 bases to trimming and J lost 7 bases, with 16 bases between them. The CDR3 runs 13 residues. The CDR3 nucleotides are TGTGCCAGCAGCGGCACTCTCTCCGGGGAGCAGTACTTC. It yields the protein CASSGTLSGEQYF.

The V gene is TRBV6-6, the J gene TRBJ2-1, with TRBD2 identical over 8 bases. This CDR3 is built from 15 residues. J gave up 7 bases and V 5 bases, and 10 bases lay outside the gene matches. Germline lookup yields CDR1 MNHNY and CDR2 SVGAGI (reference sequence). This CDR3 reads CASSQLAAPENEQFF. The CDR3 DNA reads TGTGCCAGCAGTCAACTAGCGGCCCCGGAGAATGAGCAGTTCTTC.

By share of the sample, this clone is medium-sized. The genes are TRBV7-2 and TRBJ1-1; 8 bases map to TRBD1. Trimming cost V 1 base and J 4 bases; bases outside gene matches: 2. Germline assignment: CDR1 SGHTA and CDR2 FQGNSA. The CDR3 runs 14 residues. The CDR3 loop is CASSLVQGATEAFF. Here the CDR3 DNA reads TGTGCCAGCAGCTTAGTCCAGGGGGCCACTGAAGCTTTCTTT.

This clone has only one observation. The chain has TRBV18 and TRBJ2-7, with 7 nucleotides matching TRBD2. Trimming at V came to 4 bases and at J to 7 bases, leaving 13 bases not matched to a gene. The CDR3 length is 15 residues. Germline V lookup: CDR1 KGHSH, CDR2 LQKENI. CDR3 protein: CASSLQVGLRGEQYF. The CDR3 nucleotides are TGTGCCAGCTCACTTCAAGTGGGACTACGTGGTGAGCAGTACTTC.

The V gene is TRBV5-1, the J gene TRBJ2-7; the D gene is possibly TRBD1 (6 bases). Between the trimmed V and J ends, which lost 4 bases and 6 bases, there was a span of 14 bases. Germline V gene sequence: CDR1 SGHRS, CDR2 YFSETQ. CDR3 length: 13 residues. CDR3 nucleotides: TGCGCCAGCAGCGCCTTACAGGGCTCCGAGCAGTACTTC. This codes for CASSALQGSEQYF.

This chain uses TRBV2 with TRBJ2-7, with 9 bases identical to TRBD1. The V and J ends lost 6 bases and 0 bases, in that order; junction bases with no gene match: 6. The CDR3 covers 15 residues. CDR1 is SNHLY and CDR2 is FYNNEI in the germline V gene. CDR3: CASSDRGDTSYEQYF. CDR3 bases: TGTGCCAGCAGCGACAGGGGGGACACCTCCTACGAGCAGTACTTC.

The rearrangement uses TRBV5-5 and TRBJ1-4; D is ambiguous. CDR1 is SGHKS, CDR2 YYEKEE, per germline (reference sequence). CDR3 length: 15 residues. The V gene lost 4 bases and the J gene lost 0 bases, with 10 bases spanning the gap. DNA of the CDR3: TGTGCCAGCAGCGTAGAGGAGGCAACTAATGAAAAACTGTTTTTT. This translates into CASSVEEATNEKLFF.

This rearrangement joins TRBV7-3 to TRBJ2-4, with TRBD1 matching 9 bases. The ends lost 1 base at V and 2 bases at J; junction bases unmatched: 27. The CDR3 consists of 24 residues. CDR1 SGHTA and CDR2 FQGTGA come from the germline V gene. CDR3 nucleotides: TGTGCCAGCAGCTTAAACAGTTTGATCGGGACGGGACAGGGAGTTGGGGGGACCAAAAACATTCAGTACTTC. Its protein product is CASSLNSLIGTGQGVGGTKNIQYF.

The V and J genes are TRBV4-3 and TRBJ1-1; 8 bases agree with TRBD1. Per the germline V gene, CDR1 is LGHNA and CDR2 is YSLEER. With 1 base clipped from V and 7 bases from J, the junction kept 2 bases outside the gene matches. This CDR3 spans 13 amino acids. For the CDR3, the DNA is TGCGCCAGCAGCCAAGCAGGGGGCATTGAAGCTTTCTTT. Its translation: CASSQAGGIEAFF.